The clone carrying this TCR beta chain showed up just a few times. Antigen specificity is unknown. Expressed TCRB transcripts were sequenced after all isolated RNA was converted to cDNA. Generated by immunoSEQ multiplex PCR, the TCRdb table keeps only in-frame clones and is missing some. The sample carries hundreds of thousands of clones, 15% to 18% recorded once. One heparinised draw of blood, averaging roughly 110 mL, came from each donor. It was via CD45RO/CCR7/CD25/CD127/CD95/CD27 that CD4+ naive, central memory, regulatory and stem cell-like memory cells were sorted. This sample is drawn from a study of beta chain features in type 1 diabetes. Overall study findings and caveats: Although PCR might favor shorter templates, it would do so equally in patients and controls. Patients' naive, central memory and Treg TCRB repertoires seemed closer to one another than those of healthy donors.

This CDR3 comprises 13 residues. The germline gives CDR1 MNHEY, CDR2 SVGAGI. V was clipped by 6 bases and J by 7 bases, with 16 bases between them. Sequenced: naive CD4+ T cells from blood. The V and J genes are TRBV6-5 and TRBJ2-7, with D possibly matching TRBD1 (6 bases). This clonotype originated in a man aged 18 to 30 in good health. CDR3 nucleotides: TGTGCCAGCAGCTCCCCGACAGGCTGGGAGCAGTACTTC. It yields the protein CASSSPTGWEQYF.